This entry concerns a single TCR beta chain. Its antigen has not been determined. No base quality values were provided; no much bigger clone lies one nucleotide off. CDR1 and CDR2, looked up from the germline V gene, are SGHRS and YFSETQ. The CDR3 runs 15 residues from the cysteine to the phenylalanine. Only the CDR3 DNA is retained, 45 bases long and in frame from the first base. V and J are truncated by 0 bases and 3 bases respectively, leaving an intervening sequence of 13 bases. Libraries were made using the immunoSEQ multiplex PCR assay. The multiplex PCR relied on a mix of 60 forward primers for TCR Vbeta segments and 13 reverse primers for TCR Jbeta segments. Amplification of the CDR3 region of rearranged TCR beta genes was performed with a multiplex PCR assay on genomic DNA. The Illumina HiSeq System was used to sequence the amplified TCR beta libraries as 87-base-pair reads. From the authors' description of their analysis: Across the 700 or so repertoires, a later analysis counted around 80 million unique TCR beta chains, roughly 11 million of which were shared by at least two donors. A nearest-neighbor algorithm error-corrected the raw reads and collapsed the reads into unique sequences, merging closely related sequences to remove PCR and sequencing errors. To assign V, D and J gene segments, CDR3 sequences were aligned to IMGT reference sequences. For a sequence to be retained, a match of at least six nucleotides to both a V gene segment and a J gene segment was required. A rearrangement counted as productive if the CDR3 had no stop codons and remained in frame with V and J, and every other rearrangement counted as non-productive. CDR3 was defined according to IMGT convention as the region running from the second conserved V-encoded cysteine to the conserved J-encoded phenylalanine. In an earlier analysis of roughly 610 of the donors, sequences lacking an unambiguous match to a single V gene segment were excluded. An earlier analysis of a few hundred of the donors called V segments functional above 56.7% productive rearrangements and segregating when the between-donor standard deviation exceeded 5%. A statistical classification framework was built to diagnose cytomegalovirus status from the catalog of TCR beta chain sequences. A later analysis assigned V and J genes by comparing TCR nucleotide sequences with IMGT/GENE-DB human TR gene sequences. A later analysis assigned CDR3 sequences and most-parsimonious VDJ recombination scenarios with the TCRdist pipeline. In a later analysis, every TCR beta chain was defined by the combination of its CDR3 amino acid sequence and its V-gene family, and reads without a unique V-gene family were dropped. A later analysis removed 550 to 650 highly shared, low-generation-probability nucleotide sequences to deal with suspected cross-contamination and a sequencing artifact. A later analysis calculated a clonal expansion index for each public chain from normalized within-repertoire ranks of inferred template counts. A later analysis computed generation probabilities with a VDJ recombination model fitted to out-of-frame rearrangements, and checked the results against IGoR. A later analysis scored TCR-TCR, TCR-HLA and TCR-CMV co-occurrence with hypergeometric tests, applying a repertoire-size bias correction to TCR pairs. A later analysis estimated false discovery rates by permuting HLA or CMV assignments 20 times. A later analysis grouped co-occurring TCRs with DBSCAN, adding TCRdist sequence similarity when clustering within HLA-allele-positive subsets. Repertoires with fewer than 30,000 or more than 120,000 public chains were left out of co-occurrence clustering, as were about 5 repertoires with anomalous nucleotide sharing. TCRdb re-hosts the immuneACCESS table, in-frame sequences only. Its copies lack some clones; in the studies checked, an unresolved V gene accounts for under half of them, and the cause for the rest is not known. Clone size and V and J calls were adopted from that table, with D and trimming inferred from the DNA. This sample is represented by about 140,000 clones; just under 85% of them were singletons. The ten largest make up approximately 1.3% of the sample.

The data originate from a study of cytomegalovirus exposure and HLA in healthy donors listed by TCRdb under 2017. With regard to the full study: In an earlier analysis of under 600 of the donors, roughly 300 Gb of sequence data and 120 million or so unique TCR beta sequences from roughly 180 million T cells were reported. Of the 300 to 500 genotyped donors, 80% to 90% were placed in the genetic ancestry cluster associated with self-reported Caucasian donors. The study used immunosequencing to profile the T cell repertoires of more than 650 subjects and linked those repertoires to cytomegalovirus serostatus. Besides the first cohort of approximately 670 subjects, a separate validation cohort made up of 120 or so different subjects was used. A later genetic analysis used genome-wide SNP genotypes for about 60% of the roughly 700 donors, treating that subset as a discovery cohort. Among about 390 genotyped donors of the cohort, an average of 235,054 unique TCR beta nucleotide sequences were sequenced per donor, roughly a sixth of them non-productive. A later analysis re-examined previously published TCR beta repertoires from just over 650 donors and added high-resolution HLA genotyping to investigate patterns of TCR occurrence. Typing coverage differed by locus: A, B, C, DRB1 and DQB1 were typed in roughly 620-630 donors, DQA1 in around 500, DPA1 in some 600, and DPB1 in 400 to 480. To predict cytomegalovirus infection status, the study brought together high-throughput TCR immunosequencing, statistical association of individual TCRs with disease status, and machine learning. HLA typing included class I and class II loci at four-digit resolution. The study aimed to test whether cataloging public T cell receptors could reveal signatures of past pathogen exposure. Roughly five DR-DQ haplotypes were treated as single units for association and clustering because of strong linkage in the cohort. An earlier analysis of fewer than 700 of the donors applied high-throughput TCR beta sequencing to assess whether each TCR beta V gene segment acted as functional or pseudogenic. Alongside the repertoire data, information on donor age, sex, ethnicity and CMV serostatus was compiled. An early release that covered around 590 HLA-typed donors contained approximately 290 gigabases of sequencing data and about 93 million unique TCR sequences. Every repertoire in the discovery cohort had been generated on one and the same sequencing platform. Rather than drawing on any new phenotypic data, the later analysis identified candidate immune exposures from TCR beta sequences and the way those sequences occurred across donors.

The full study reports these points: In a later analysis, HLA-associated TCR beta chains showed more clonal expansion and lower generation probabilities than non-associated chains that were equally common. According to a later analysis, most CMV-associated TCR beta chains appeared to be HLA-restricted, and the HLA associations seemed to be driven largely by CMV exposure. Because counts were too low, seventeen rarely observed V segments, including chromosome 9 orphons, were excluded from the earlier analysis of around 590 of the donors. Most TCR sequences were seen in very few donors, while some public TCRs were found in many individuals. The authors suggested that the approach could potentially be generalized to other disease states and immunological phenotypes. A cluster of highly shared sequence variants was judged likely to represent a technical artifact of the sequencing pipeline. The study listed 164 TCR beta chains as associated with cytomegalovirus. Some IMGT-functional V segments, including TRBV6-2 and TRBV6-3, could not be distinguished by the 87-base-pair reads and were therefore excluded. Immune exposure information for the cohort was limited to CMV serostatus. When HLA alleles, especially DR and DQ, strongly co-occurred, TCR associations were difficult to assign to individual alleles. The cohort was sequenced for TCR beta chains only, and without alpha or paired-chain data the features that could be detected were limited. In an earlier analysis of approximately 590 of the donors, most TCR beta V segments appeared in productive rearrangements about 87% or about 30% of the time, broadly matching IMGT annotations. Linkage disequilibrium might explain the correlated functional status among segregating V segments, but an unknown experimental factor could not be excluded. A later analysis reported that several top co-occurrence clusters appeared linked to parvovirus B19, influenza, CMV and Epstein-Barr virus. At a false discovery rate of 0.05, a later analysis linked some 17,000 TCR beta sequences to specific HLA alleles. HLA typing was unavailable for some donors at each locus, so association tests used only the typed subset. A few of the identified cytomegalovirus-associated TCR beta chains were confirmed in vitro to be specific for cytomegalovirus antigens. In a later analysis, the rate of TCR association differed among HLA loci, with DRB1 alleles having the most associated TCRs and HLA-C alleles having the fewest. In both the original and validation cohorts, the classifier was reported to diagnose cytomegalovirus status with high specificity and sensitivity. A later genetic analysis associated a missense DCLRE1C variant with V-gene and J-gene trimming of TCR beta chains, and an independent cohort replicated the association. Presence/absence analyses assumed roughly uniform sequencing depth across donors, an assumption that may not hold. Compared with the roughly 670-donor mean, donors in an Asian-associated ancestry cluster had fewer N-insertions in productive TCRs, according to a later genetic analysis. A further reported finding was that TCR beta sequences accurately predicted the HLA-A and HLA-B alleles for most subjects in the first cohort.

The cohort consisted of approximately 690 healthy bone marrow donors. At the time of sampling, every cohort member was nominally healthy, though immune exposures that went unrecorded were likely present. The donor tested CMV seropositive and was one of the 289 seropositive cohort members. A peripheral blood sample was provided by each donor, and peripheral blood mononuclear cells were used for TCR beta sequencing. The Qiagen DNeasy Blood Extraction Kit was used to extract genomic DNA from the blood cell samples. Sequencing was done on a sample of PBMCs. The chain employs TRBV5-1 and TRBJ2-7; TRBD2 is perhaps the D gene, given 7 matching bases. This TCR was sampled from a man aged 30-40 years in good health and CMV-seropositive. CDR3 loop: CASSLEGGVIYEQYF. In nucleotide form, the sequence is TGCGCCAGCAGCTTGGAAGGGGGGGTGATCTACGAGCAGTACTTC.